This entry is about one TCR beta chain. What it recognizes is unknown. The data originate from a study of immune evolution from preneoplasia to lung adenocarcinoma. CDR3 length: 15 residues. With 4 bases clipped from V and 1 base from J, the junction kept 6 bases outside the gene matches. Germline-derived CDR1 and CDR2 are MDHEN and SYDVKM. Repertoires were generated with immunoSEQ multiplex PCR, while TCRdb's copy carries only in-frame clones and drops some. The sample yields about 12,000 clones, approximately 87% seen once. General study points: Later-stage lesions seemingly showed higher T cell density and diversity than normal lung. Top clone share appeared to fall from AAH through AIS, MIA, adenocarcinoma.

The TCR sequence derives from a person aged 50-69 years with lung adenocarcinoma. This chain links TRBV28 with TRBJ1-1, with 7 bases aligning to TRBD1. What was sequenced was FFPE tissue from an adenomatous hyperplasia lung lesion. Subset reported: atypical adenomatous hyperplasia (AAH), lung preneoplasia. The CDR3 bases are TGTGCCAGCAGTTATCTCGGGACAGCGAACACTGAAGCTTTCTTT. Its protein product is CASSYLGTANTEAFF.